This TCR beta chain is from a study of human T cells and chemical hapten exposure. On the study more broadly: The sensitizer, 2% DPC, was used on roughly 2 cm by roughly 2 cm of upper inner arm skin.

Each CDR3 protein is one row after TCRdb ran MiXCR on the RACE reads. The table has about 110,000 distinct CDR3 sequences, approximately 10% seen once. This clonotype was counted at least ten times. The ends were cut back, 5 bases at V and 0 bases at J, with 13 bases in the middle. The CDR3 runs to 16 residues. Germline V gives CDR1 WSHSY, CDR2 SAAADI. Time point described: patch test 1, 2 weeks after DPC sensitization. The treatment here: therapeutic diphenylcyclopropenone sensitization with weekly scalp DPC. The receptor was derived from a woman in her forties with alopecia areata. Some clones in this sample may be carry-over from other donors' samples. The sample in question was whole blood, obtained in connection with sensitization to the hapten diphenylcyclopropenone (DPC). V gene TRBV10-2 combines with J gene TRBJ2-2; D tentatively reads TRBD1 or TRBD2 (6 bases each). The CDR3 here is CASSRQGTSNTGELFF. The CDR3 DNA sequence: TGCGCCAGCAGTCGCCAGGGGACTTCGAACACCGGGGAGCTGTTTTTT.